This T cell receptor beta chain was obtained from a study of shared clonotypes between healthy human individuals (dated by TCRdb to about 2020). Notes on the research overall: Three men and a couple of women, aged 18 to 49 years, made up the cohort. To estimate repertoire size and how much clonotypes are shared between individuals, the study performed deep sequencing of blood TCR repertoires from about five healthy adults. For each donor, CD4 naive and CD4 memory were each given three plates, CD8 naive was given two plates, and CD8 memory was given one plate. Different laboratories and diverse techniques were used to prepare libraries and sequence TCR repertoires, to increase sequencing depth and limit assay-specific biases. Leukapheresis yielded between about 0.85 and 10 billion PBMCs per donor.

Using the deep immunoSEQ assay, TCR CDR3 regions were amplified from genomic DNA by multiplex PCR. For each cell subset, the extracted genomic DNA was distributed evenly across all wells of several immunoSEQ 96-well plates, and each plate served as one replicate. For sorted subsets, approximately 0.2 ug of genomic DNA, equivalent to roughly 33,000 T cell genomes, went into each replicate PCR. The purified libraries were quantified using a Qubit 3.0 fluorometer, sized with a Bioanalyzer 2100, and then quantified again using the KAPA Library Quantification kit. Each immunoSEQ 96-well plate was sequenced on its own single-read 150-cycle Illumina NextSeq 550 flow cell. The authors' analysis ran thus. Because only junctional sequences without quality scores were contained in the immunoSEQ output, filtering matching that applied to full-length reads could not be performed. Sequences were annotated with PyIR, a Python wrapper for IgBLAST v1.9, using IMGT germline references to assign V/J genes and CDR3. Reads were removed for weak V/J assignments (E-value above 1e-6), missing CDR3, stop codons, out-of-frame junctions, or ambiguous translated residues. A V3J clonotype was defined by an identical inferred V gene, J gene, and CDR3 amino acid sequence. Percentage overlap between repertoires was computed as shared unique clonotypes divided by the size of the smaller repertoire. Three approaches were used to assess repertoire richness: RTK rarefaction, the Chao1 estimator, and Recon v2.1 estimates of unobserved clonotypes. Generation probabilities were computed with OLGA for all TCRbeta clonotypes obtained by the gDNA method from a handful of donors. Held by TCRdb, this immuneACCESS table contains in-frame sequences only and omits some clones. Under half of the omission traces to an unresolved V gene where checked; the cause of the rest is unknown. That table gives V, J and clone size, and the DNA gave D and trimming. A total of about 590,000 clones appear in this sample, roughly 95% of them only once. Over 0.09% of the sample rests with the top ten.

As to this clone: The target of this receptor is not known. Qualities for individual bases were not recorded, and no much larger clone is one base off.

Overall study results and their limits: Incomplete sequencing was indicated by rarefaction of sorted-subset datasets, despite the large sequencing depth. Estimated clonotype richness was generally larger for naive than for memory subsets. When a few donors were compared, the shared fraction of clonotypes was 5% to 6.5% for naive CD4, roughly 3.4% for naive CD8, more than 2% for memory CD4, and 0.4% for memory CD8. Compared with non-shared clonotypes, the clonotypes found in all four sorted-subset donors had higher generation probabilities. The genetic and exposure-history diversity represented was limited by the small number of donors. Sampling was limited to blood, and TCR repertoires in tissue likely differ from TCR repertoires in blood. Pairwise subsampling led to the expectation that sequencing depth would affect the degree of clonotype sharing among donors.

CD8 naive samples were obtained by positive selection for CCR7 among CD45RO-negative cells, yielding a CD45RA+CCR7+ population from which TemRA cells were excluded. Healthy HIV-negative adults with no recently reported acute infections or vaccinations were included as donors. Only Caucasian adults living in Nashville, Tennessee, USA were represented among the donors. Blood was obtained by leukapheresis, after which PBMCs were separated by Ficoll-Histopaque density gradient centrifugation and cryopreserved in liquid nitrogen vapor phase. Analytical flow cytometry was used to check the purity and quantity of each magnetically sorted T cell population. Each sorted fraction had its genomic DNA isolated and then quantified by UV absorbance on a Nanodrop 2000c. The germline V gene sets CDR1 to SGHDN and CDR2 to FVKESK. The CDR3 holds 14 amino acids from the cysteine to the phenylalanine. The entry retains the CDR3 DNA only, 42 bases that are in frame from base 1. V loses 4 bases of germline sequence and J loses 5 bases, and the interval between the two ends is 14 bases.

This chain is built from TRBV14 and TRBJ1-1, with the D gene uncertain. The sequence derives from a woman aged 25 to 45 in good health. The sample was naive CD8+ T cells sorted from blood. Per the publication, the cell subset or site label means: CD45RA+CCR7+. The DNA is TGTGCCAGCAGCCTCCTGGGGTTGCGGACTGAAGCTTTCTTT. It codes for CASSLLGLRTEAFF.